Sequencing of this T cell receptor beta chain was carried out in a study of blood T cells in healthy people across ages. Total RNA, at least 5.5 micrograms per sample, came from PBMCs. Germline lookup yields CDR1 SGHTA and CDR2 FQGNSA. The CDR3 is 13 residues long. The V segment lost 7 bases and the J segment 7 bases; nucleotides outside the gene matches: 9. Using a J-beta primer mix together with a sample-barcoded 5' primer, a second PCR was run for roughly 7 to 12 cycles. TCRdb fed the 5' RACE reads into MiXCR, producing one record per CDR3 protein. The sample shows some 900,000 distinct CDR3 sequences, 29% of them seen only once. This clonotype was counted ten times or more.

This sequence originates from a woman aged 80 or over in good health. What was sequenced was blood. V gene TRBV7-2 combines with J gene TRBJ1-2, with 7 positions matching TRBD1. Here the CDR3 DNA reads TGTGCCAGCACCCTCGACAGGGTGGGTGGCTACACCTTC. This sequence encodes CASTLDRVGGYTF. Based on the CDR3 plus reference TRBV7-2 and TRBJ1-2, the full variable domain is GAGVSQSPSNKVTEKGKDVELRCDPISGHTALYWYRQSLGQGLEFLIYFQGNSAPDKSGLPSDRFSAERTGGSVSTLTIQRTQQEDSAVYLCASTLDRVGGYTFGSGTRLTVV.